This T cell receptor (beta chain) appears in the sequencing data of a study of blood T cell repertoires in COVID-19. About the research overall: Samples taken during acute and convalescent COVID-19 were collected in the United States, Italy and Spain. PBMCs, B-cell-depleted T cells, or T cells were the source of the cDNA or gDNA that made up the material.

In the study's own analysis: Estimation of nucleated cell counts relied on the amplification of reference gene primers. Using immunoSEQ multiplex PCR, the repertoire was profiled, and TCRdb retains in-frame clones only, with some absent. The V and J calls and clone size were taken over from that table, and D and trimming were inferred from the DNA. This sample carries fewer than 150,000 clones, about 87% of them seen once, and the ten largest clones take about 3.6%. The CDR3 spans 15 residues. V gave up 3 bases and J gave up 5 bases; unmatched junction bases: 6. Germline V gene data show CDR1 as LNHDA and CDR2 as SQIVND (reference sequence).

Input material: peripheral blood. The rearrangement links TRBV19 to TRBJ1-5, with TRBD1 identical over 8 bases. This TCR was sampled from a woman aged 55 to 70 with acute or convalescent COVID-19. DNA of the CDR3: TGTGCCAGTAGTATCGACAGGGGCTTTTATCAGCCCCAGCATTTT. Translating gives CASSIDRGFYQPQHF.